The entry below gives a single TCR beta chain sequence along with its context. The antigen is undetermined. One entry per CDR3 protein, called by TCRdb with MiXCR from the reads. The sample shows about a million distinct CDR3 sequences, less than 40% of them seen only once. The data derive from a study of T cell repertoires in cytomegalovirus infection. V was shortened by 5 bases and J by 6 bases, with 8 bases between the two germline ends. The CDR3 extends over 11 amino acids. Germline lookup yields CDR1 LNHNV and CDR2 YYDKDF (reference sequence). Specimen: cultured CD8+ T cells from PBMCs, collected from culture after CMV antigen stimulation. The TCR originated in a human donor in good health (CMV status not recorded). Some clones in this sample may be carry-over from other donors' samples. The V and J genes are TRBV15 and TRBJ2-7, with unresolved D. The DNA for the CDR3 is TGTGCCACCAGCCCCGGGCGCGAGCAGTACTTC. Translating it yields CATSPGREQYF.